Below are 5 T cell receptor beta chains sequenced from a single sample in a study of control samples from healthy donors and cancer patients. Data came from immunoSEQ multiplex PCR; TCRdb stores just in-frame clones and leaves some out. The sample has under 450,000 clones, 75% to 95% seen once. Sequencing was carried out using PBMCs. Source of these receptors: a man aged 40-49 years with head and neck cancer.

In this sample, this clone turned up once. V is TRBV4-2 and J is TRBJ2-3, with 8 nucleotides matching TRBD2. This CDR3 is 15 amino acids long. Germline assignment: CDR1 LGHNA and CDR2 YNFKEQ. The J segment lost 6 bases and the V segment lost 4 bases, leaving 9 bases of the junction unmatched. CDR3 nucleotide sequence: TGTGCCAGCAGCCCTATGGGACTAGGCGGGGATACGCAGTATTTT. It codes for CASSPMGLGGDTQYF.

This CDR3 reads CASSYSGGDQPQHF. The CDR3 DNA is TGTGCCAGCAGTTACTCAGGGGGAGATCAGCCCCAGCATTTT. The chain employs TRBV6-6 and TRBJ1-5; D may be TRBD1 (6 bases). Trimming shortened V by 0 bases and J by 5 bases, and 8 bases separated the two germline ends. From germline, CDR1 is MNHNY and CDR2 SVGAGI (reference sequence). The CDR3 has 14 amino acids.

CDR3 in DNA: TGCAGCGCCTTAGACCCGCCTGAAGCTTTCTTT. As protein: CSALDPPEAFF. The rearrangement uses TRBV20-1 and TRBJ1-1; no clear D gene. The CDR3 length is 11 residues. Looked up from germline, CDR1 is DFQATT and CDR2 is SNEGSKA (reference sequence).

This sequence joins TRBV27 and TRBJ2-7; the match to TRBD1 covers 10 bases. The germline gives CDR1 MNHEY, CDR2 SMNVEV (reference sequence). CDR3 length: 19 amino acids. J was trimmed by 6 bases and V by 3 bases; bases with no gene match: 20. The CDR3 sequence: CASSLVVPGHRRTGGEQYF. The CDR3 DNA reads TGTGCCAGCAGTTTGGTGGTCCCGGGACACAGGCGGACAGGGGGCGAGCAGTACTTC.

The chain couples TRBV27 to TRBJ1-2, with 10 nucleotides matching TRBD1. The germline gives CDR1 MNHEY, CDR2 SMNVEV (reference sequence). The CDR3 is made up of 13 amino acids. The V gene end was trimmed by 9 bases and the J gene end by 1 base; junction bases not matched to a gene: 2. The CDR3: CASRTGGNYGYTF. Here the CDR3 DNA reads TGTGCCAGTAGGACAGGGGGTAACTATGGCTACACCTTC.